These T cell receptor beta chains were read from a single sample in a study of molecular identifiers for immune sequencing clone quantification. TCRdb reprocessed the PCR reads via MiXCR and lists one record per CDR3 protein. The top ten hold under 5.5% of the sample, which has 100,000 or so distinct CDR3 sequences, roughly 34% seen once. Material: naive CD8+ T cells from blood, with Jurkat cell RNA spiked in. Source of these receptors: a human donor in good health. Some libraries in this study had Jurkat cell RNA spiked in. Both conserved end residues are part of each CDR3. The D gene is left open where the match is weak. Size values are once, few and many counts, or a class for expanded clones, and some rows have none.

v_call	j_call	clone_size	d_call	cdr3_nt	cdr3_aa
TRBV29-1	TRBJ2-5	many	.	TGCAGCGTTGTTCAGGGCCCTCAAGAGACCCAGTACTTC	CSVVQGPQETQYF
TRBV7-2	TRBJ2-3	many	.	TGTGCCAGCGCGGGGACAGATACGCAGTATTTT	CASAGTDTQYF
TRBV19	TRBJ1-1	many	.	TGTGCCAGTAGTATAGATGAGGGTTACACTGAAGCTTTCTTT	CASSIDEGYTEAFF
TRBV4-1	TRBJ1-1	.	.	TGCGCCAGCAGCCAAGAACGGGGGCCAGTAAACACTGAAGCTTTCTTT	CASSQERGPVNTEAFF
TRBV18	TRBJ2-3	few	.	TGTGCCAGCTCCGGGACAGCGGGCGCAACAGATACGCAGTATTTT	CASSGTAGATDTQYF
TRBV7-2	TRBJ2-1	.	.	TGTGCGAGCAGCCCAACACTCACCTACAATGAGCAGTTCTTC	CASSPTLTYNEQFF
TRBV7-3	TRBJ2-3	.	TRBD2	TGTGTCAGCAGCTCGCTAGCGGGTAGCACAGATACGCAGTATTTT	CVSSSLAGSTDTQYF
TRBV28	TRBJ1-6	few	TRBD1	TGTGCCAGCAGTTCGATAACCGGGACAGGGGTTGATTCACCCCTCCACTTT	CASSSITGTGVDSPLHF
TRBV20-1	TRBJ2-2	.	.	TGCAGTGCTAGAGGACAGGAGATTAACACCGGGGAGCTGATTTTT	CSARGQEINTGELIF
TRBV23-1	TRBJ1-4	.	.	TGCGCCAGCACCTCCCGCCCAGCAGGGGAATCAATTAATGAAAAACTGTATTTT	CASTSRPAGESINEKLYF
TRBV12-3/TRBV12-4	TRBJ1-4	.	TRBD1	TGTGCCAGCAGTGTAGTCCAGGGGGCGCGTGAAAAACTGTTTTTT	CASSVVQGAREKLFF
TRBV7-8	TRBJ1-1	.	.	TGTGCCAGCAGCTTAGAAGGGACCCTGAACACTGAAGCTTTCTTT	CASSLEGTLNTEAFF
TRBV9	TRBJ1-2	.	.	TGTGCCAGCAGCGGCTGGGACACTGTCTATGGCTACACCTTC	CASSGWDTVYGYTF
TRBV6-2/TRBV6-3	TRBJ1-5	.	.	TGTGCCAGCACCCATAGGACATATCAGCCCCAGCAATTT	CASTHRTYQPQQF
TRBV27	TRBJ2-1	few	TRBD1	TGTGCCAGCAGTTCCGGGACAGGGGGGGACAATGAGCAGTTCTTC	CASSSGTGGDNEQFF
TRBV12-3/TRBV12-4	TRBJ2-1	few	.	TGTGCCAGCAGTTTTTACAATGAGCAGTTCTTC	CASSFYNEQFF
TRBV4-1	TRBJ2-3	few	.	TGCGCCAGCAGCCAAGTTCCCTTGGCCCTTAATACGCAGTATTTT	CASSQVPLALNTQYF
TRBV28	TRBJ2-2	few	.	TGTGCCAGCAGTTTACCCCAAACCGGGGAGCTGTTTTTT	CASSLPQTGELFF
TRBV6-2/TRBV6-3	TRBJ1-1	.	TRBD1	TGTGCCAGCAGTTCCCTGAACTTTATGGGGACAGGGGAGATCGAGATCCACACTGAAGCTTTCTTT	CASSSLNFMGTGEIEIHTEAFF
TRBV10-2	TRBJ2-3	few	TRBD2	TGCGCCAGCGCGGGGGCGGGAGGACCAGGCCTCACAGATACGCAGTATTTT	CASAGAGGPGLTDTQYF
TRBV28	TRBJ2-5	few	.	TGTGCCAGCGAATCACTCTCTGGGAGCGTCCAAGAGACCCAGTACTTC	CASESLSGSVQETQYF
TRBV28	TRBJ2-7	.	.	TGTGCCAGCAGCGGACTAAACGGGGAGATCTACGAGCAGTACTTC	CASSGLNGEIYEQYF
TRBV7-9	TRBJ1-3	few	.	TGTGCCAGCAGCCCGGACACGGGAAACACCATATATTTT	CASSPDTGNTIYF
TRBV19	TRBJ1-5	.	.	TGTGCCAGTGCCCTGACGTCTTCCCAGCCCCAGCATTTT	CASALTSSQPQHF
TRBV20-1	TRBJ2-5	.	TRBD2	TGCAGTGCTAGAGATGGGGACTACCCTCAAGAGGCCCAGTACTTC	CSARDGDYPQEAQYF
TRBV7-6	TRBJ2-3	few	.	TGTGCCAGCAGCTTAACGGGCCCAGCAGATACGCAGTATTTT	CASSLTGPADTQYF
TRBV19	TRBJ2-1	.	.	TGTGCCAGTAGTGCTAGGGGATTTTCCTACAATGAGCAGTTCTTC	CASSARGFSYNEQFF
TRBV29-1	TRBJ2-5	many	TRBD1	TGCAGCGTTGAGGGGACAGGGGAGAAAGAGACCCAGTACTTC	CSVEGTGEKETQYF
TRBV5-3	TRBJ2-2	.	TRBD2	TGTGCCAGCAGCTTGGTGGCGGGAGCGGACGGGGAGCTGTTTTTT	CASSLVAGADGELFF
TRBV28	TRBJ1-1	many	.	TGTGCCAGCAGGCTTTCAGGGGTCCGGGGGACTGAAGCTTTCTTT	CASRLSGVRGTEAFF
TRBV7-2	TRBJ1-3	.	TRBD1	TGTGCCAGCAGCTTAGTAGGGGTTTACAGGGGGTATGGAAACACCATATATTTT	CASSLVGVYRGYGNTIYF
TRBV27	TRBJ1-1	few	.	TGTGCCAGCAGTTTAGGGGGGCTGGGGACTGAAGCTTTCTTT	CASSLGGLGTEAFF
TRBV20-1	TRBJ2-2	few	.	TGCAGTGCTAGAGTTTCAGTTAACACCGGGGAGCTGTTTTTT	CSARVSVNTGELFF
TRBV20-1	TRBJ2-7	.	.	TGCAGTGCCAGGGAGTGGTACGAGCAGCACTTC	CSAREWYEQHF
TRBV6-6	TRBJ2-1	.	.	TGTCCCAGCAGTTACGGCACGGTCGTGACGTCCATGAGCTCCTACAATGAGCAGTTCTTC	CPSSYGTVVTSMSSYNEQFF
TRBV5-1	TRBJ1-1	many	TRBD1	TGCGCCAGCAGCTGGACAGGGGGCACTGAAGCTTTCTTT	CASSWTGGTEAFF
TRBV13	TRBJ2-3	.	TRBD1	TGTGCCAGCAGCCCGGACAGGGGCAGCACAGATACGCAGTATTTT	CASSPDRGSTDTQYF
TRBV27	TRBJ2-3	.	TRBD2	TGTGCCAGCAGTAGCGAGGGGGAACTAGCGGGAGCCATAGCAGATACGCAGTATTTT	CASSSEGELAGAIADTQYF
TRBV2	TRBJ2-1	.	TRBD2	TGTGCCAGCAGTGCCCCGGGACTAGTGCCATACAATGAGCAGTTCTTC	CASSAPGLVPYNEQFF
TRBV21-1	TRBJ1-1	.	.	TGTGCCAGCAGCGGTCGCAAAGCTTTCTTT	CASSGRKAFF
TRBV7-2	TRBJ2-5	.	TRBD1	TGTGCCAGCAGCTTACGAGGGGGCGCGAGAGAGACCCAGTACTTC	CASSLRGGARETQYF
TRBV7-9	TRBJ2-3	.	.	TGTGCCAGCAGTTCCCCTTGGGCGCAGTATTTT	CASSSPWAQYF
TRBV28	TRBJ2-7	few	.	TGTGCCAGCACCGACAGGACGGCAACCTACGAGCAGTACTTC	CASTDRTATYEQYF
TRBV20-1	TRBJ2-7	.	.	TGCAGTGCTAGGTCGGGAGAAAGAAGCTCCTACGAGCAGTACTTC	CSARSGERSSYEQYF
TRBV6-5	TRBJ2-3	many	TRBD2	TGTGCCAGCAGTTACGTTATCCGCGGGAGTTCAGATACGCAGTATTTT	CASSYVIRGSSDTQYF
TRBV5-6	TRBJ1-2	few	TRBD1	TGTGCCAGCAGCTGGGGACAGAATACCTATGGCTACACCTTC	CASSWGQNTYGYTF
TRBV28	TRBJ1-1	many	.	TGTGCCAGCAGTTTATTAGGAACTCAGGTGGGGGCTGAAGCTTTCTTT	CASSLLGTQVGAEAFF
TRBV5-4	TRBJ2-5	many	TRBD1	TGTGCCAGCAGCCACCTATGGGACAGCCAAGAGACCCAGTACTTC	CASSHLWDSQETQYF
TRBV29-1	TRBJ1-1	.	.	TGCAGCGTGGCCCCGGGACGAATGAACACTGAAGCTTTCTTT	CSVAPGRMNTEAFF
TRBV6-6	TRBJ2-4	.	TRBD2	TGTGCCAGCAGTTCTCTAGCGGGAGATTTCCTAGCCAAAAACATTCAGTACTTC	CASSSLAGDFLAKNIQYF
TRBV7-8	TRBJ2-3	many	TRBD2	TGTGCCAGCAGCTTAGCTCGCGGGAGCGCAGATACGCAGTATTTT	CASSLARGSADTQYF
TRBV20-1	TRBJ2-7	few	TRBD2	TGCAGTGCTAGGGGCGGGACTAGCGGCTACGAGCAGTACTTC	CSARGGTSGYEQYF